The rows below give T cell receptor beta chains drawn from one sample of a study of molecular identifiers for immune sequencing clone quantification. TCRdb re-analysed the PCR reads in MiXCR, keeping a single row per CDR3 protein. Among about 640,000 distinct CDR3 sequences, 20% were seen once, and the ten largest hold roughly 0.85%. Specimen: naive CD8+ T cells from blood, with Jurkat cell RNA spiked in. These receptors were obtained from a human donor in good health. Some libraries in this study had Jurkat cell RNA spiked in. CDR3s include the opening cysteine and the closing phenylalanine or tryptophan. A D gene is named only where the DNA matches it firmly. The size field is filled for only some rows; it gives once, few, many or a size class.

TRBV27	-	TRBJ2-6	-	TGTGCCAGCAGTTTTCGGACAGCTGGGGCCAACGTCCTGACTTTC	CASSFRTAGANVLTF
TRBV5-1	many	TRBJ1-1	-	-	CASSFGPGTGTEAFF
TRBV5-8	many	TRBJ1-1	-	TGTGCCAGCACCGAAATCGAAGCTTTCTTT	CASTEIEAFF
TRBV4-1	few	TRBJ2-5	TRBD1	TGCGCCAGCAGCCCCGGGACAGGCCACGGATTGACCCAGTACTTC	CASSPGTGHGLTQYF
TRBV27	-	TRBJ1-5	-	TGTGCCAGCAGTTCCTCTGAACACAATCAGCCCCAGCATTTT	CASSSSEHNQPQHF
TRBV4-3	many	TRBJ1-1	-	TGCGCCAGCAGCCAAGGGGTGGCGGGCACTGAAGCTTTCTTT	CASSQGVAGTEAFF
TRBV20-1	few	TRBJ2-7	-	TGCAGTGCTAGAGAATTCGGTAGTACCTCCTACGAGCAGTACTTC	CSAREFGSTSYEQYF
TRBV5-4	-	TRBJ2-1	-	TGTGCCAGCAGCTCCCAACCACCGACAGGCCCCGGGAATGAGCAGTTCTTC	CASSSQPPTGPGNEQFF
TRBV6-2/TRBV6-3	many	TRBJ1-1	TRBD1	TGTGCCAGCAGTTACCCTACCCGGACAGGGCTTCGGACTGAAGCTTTCTTT	CASSYPTRTGLRTEAFF
TRBV25-1	-	TRBJ2-7	-	TGTGCCACGGGACAACGGGACGAGCAGTACTTC	CATGQRDEQYF
TRBV19	many	TRBJ1-5	-	TGTGCCAGTAGTCCCGACAGCTACTATAGCAATCAGCCCCAGCATTTT	CASSPDSYYSNQPQHF
TRBV5-1	many	TRBJ2-7	-	TGCGCCAGCAGTGTCGGGCTGGGGCGGGCCTACGAGCAGTACTTC	CASSVGLGRAYEQYF
TRBV12-5	many	TRBJ2-3	-	TGTGCTAGTGGTTTCCTTGCTCGAGATACGCAGTATTTT	CASGFLARDTQYF
TRBV12-5	-	TRBJ1-4	-	TGTGCTAGTGGTTTGGTAGTGTCTACTAATGAAAAACTGTTTTTT	CASGLVVSTNEKLFF
TRBV18	-	TRBJ1-1	-	TGTGCCAGCTCACCAAACGGGGGAACAGATGAAGCTTTCTTT	CASSPNGGTDEAFF
TRBV4-3	many	TRBJ2-2	-	TGCGCCAGCAGCCAAGATCTGTGGAGGGAGAACACCGGGGAGCTGTTTTTT	CASSQDLWRENTGELFF
TRBV4-1	few	TRBJ2-2	-	TGCGCCAGTGACGGTGGAGGCACCGGGGAGCTGTTTTTT	CASDGGGTGELFF
TRBV21-1	-	TRBJ2-7	-	TGTGCCAGCAGCACGGATAATCCAGGACTAGCGGGAGGAACCGAGCAGTACTTC	CASSTDNPGLAGGTEQYF
TRBV7-7	many	TRBJ2-5	TRBD2	TGTGCTAGCAGCGGGGAGCCGCCGTACCAAGAGACCCAGTACTTC	CASSGEPPYQETQYF